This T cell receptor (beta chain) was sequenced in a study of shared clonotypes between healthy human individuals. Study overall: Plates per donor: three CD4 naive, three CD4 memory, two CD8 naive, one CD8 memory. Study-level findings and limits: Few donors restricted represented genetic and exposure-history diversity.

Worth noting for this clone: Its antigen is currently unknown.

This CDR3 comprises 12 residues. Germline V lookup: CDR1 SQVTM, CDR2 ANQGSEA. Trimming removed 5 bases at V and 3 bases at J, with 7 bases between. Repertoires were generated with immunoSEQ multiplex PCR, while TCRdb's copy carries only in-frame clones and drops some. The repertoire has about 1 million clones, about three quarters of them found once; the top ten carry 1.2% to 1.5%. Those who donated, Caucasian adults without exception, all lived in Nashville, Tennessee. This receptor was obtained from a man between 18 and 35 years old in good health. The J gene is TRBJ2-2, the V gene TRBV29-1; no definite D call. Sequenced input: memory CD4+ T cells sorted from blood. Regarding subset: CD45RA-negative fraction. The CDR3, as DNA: TGCAGCGTTTTCCTCCACACCGGGGAGCTGTTTTTT. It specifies CSVFLHTGELFF.